This TCR beta chain was identified during a study of cytomegalovirus exposure and HLA in healthy donors. Study-wide results and caveats: Because they were indistinguishable, some V segments, including TRBV6-2 and TRBV6-3, were excluded. Being productive about 87% or about 30% of the time was typical of most TCR beta V segments in an earlier analysis.

The PCR made use of 60 Vbeta and 13 Jbeta primers. The assay was immunoSEQ multiplex PCR, and TCRdb's table has in-frame clones only and misses some. The sample has some 120,000 clones, about 8.5% seen once. The CDR3 runs to 13 residues. Germline V CDR1 and CDR2: SGHTA, FQGNSA. V was clipped by 11 bases and J by 2 bases; unmatched bases: 7. This clone was counted a few times. Antigen specificity is unknown. This chain uses TRBV7-2 with TRBJ2-7, with 9 bases lining up with TRBD1. Sequenced: PBMCs. The TCR originated in a man in his forties in good health and CMV-seronegative. The CDR3 region is CAGRTGEPYEQYF. In nucleotides, the CDR3 is TGTGCCGGCCGGACAGGGGAACCCTACGAGCAGTACTTC.